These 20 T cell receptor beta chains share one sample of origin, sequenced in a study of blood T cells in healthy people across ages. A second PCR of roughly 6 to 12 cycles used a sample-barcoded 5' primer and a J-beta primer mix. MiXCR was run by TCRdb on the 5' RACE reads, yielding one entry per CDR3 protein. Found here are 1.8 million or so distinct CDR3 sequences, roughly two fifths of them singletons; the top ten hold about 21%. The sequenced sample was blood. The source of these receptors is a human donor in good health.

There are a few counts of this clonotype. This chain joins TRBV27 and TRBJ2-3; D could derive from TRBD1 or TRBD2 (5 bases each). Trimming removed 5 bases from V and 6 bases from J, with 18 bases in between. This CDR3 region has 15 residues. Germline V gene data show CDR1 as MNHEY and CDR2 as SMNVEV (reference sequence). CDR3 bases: TGTGCCAGCAGTCCTAAATCACGGGGCGTGGATACGCAGTATTTT. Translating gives CASSPKSRGVDTQYF.

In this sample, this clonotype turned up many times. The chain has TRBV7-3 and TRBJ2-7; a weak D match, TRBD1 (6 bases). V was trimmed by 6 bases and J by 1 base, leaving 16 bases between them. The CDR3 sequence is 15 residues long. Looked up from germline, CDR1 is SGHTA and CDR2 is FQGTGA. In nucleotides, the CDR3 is TGTGCCAGCAGTCAGACGGGGACAAGATCCTACGAGCAGTACTTC. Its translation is CASSQTGTRSYEQYF.

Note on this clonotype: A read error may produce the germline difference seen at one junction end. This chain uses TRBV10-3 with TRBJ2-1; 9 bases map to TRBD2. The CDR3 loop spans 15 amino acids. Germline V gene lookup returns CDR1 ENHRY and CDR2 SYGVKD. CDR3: CAISESGLAGETQFF. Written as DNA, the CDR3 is TGTGCCATCAGCGAGTCGGGACTAGCCGGTGAGACCCAGTTCTTC.

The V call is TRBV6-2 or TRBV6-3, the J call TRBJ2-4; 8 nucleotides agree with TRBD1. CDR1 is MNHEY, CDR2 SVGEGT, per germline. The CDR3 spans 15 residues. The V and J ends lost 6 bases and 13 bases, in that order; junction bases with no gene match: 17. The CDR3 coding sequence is TGTGCCAGCAGCACCACAGGGGGTGGCTACAATGAGCAGTACTTC. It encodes CASSTTGGGYNEQYF.

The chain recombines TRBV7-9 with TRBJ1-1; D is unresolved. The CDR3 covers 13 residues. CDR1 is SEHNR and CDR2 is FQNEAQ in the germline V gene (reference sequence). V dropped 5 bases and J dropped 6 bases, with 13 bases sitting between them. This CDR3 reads CASSPNTNAEAFF. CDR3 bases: TGTGCCAGCAGCCCCAATACCAATGCTGAAGCTTTCTTT. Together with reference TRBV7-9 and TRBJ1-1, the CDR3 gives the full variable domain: DTGVSQNPRHKITKRGQNVTFRCDPISEHNRLYWYRQTLGQGPEFLTYFQNEAQLEKSRLLSDRFSAERPKGSFSTLEIQRTEQGDSAMYLCASSPNTNAEAFFGQGTRLTVV.

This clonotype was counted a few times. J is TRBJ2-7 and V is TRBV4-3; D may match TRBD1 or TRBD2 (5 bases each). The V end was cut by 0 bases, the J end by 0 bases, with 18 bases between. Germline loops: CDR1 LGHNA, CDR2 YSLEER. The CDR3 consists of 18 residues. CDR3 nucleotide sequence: TGCGCCAGCAGCCAAGATGGGGCCGGGGACGGCCACTCCTACGAGCAGTACTTC. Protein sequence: CASSQDGAGDGHSYEQYF.

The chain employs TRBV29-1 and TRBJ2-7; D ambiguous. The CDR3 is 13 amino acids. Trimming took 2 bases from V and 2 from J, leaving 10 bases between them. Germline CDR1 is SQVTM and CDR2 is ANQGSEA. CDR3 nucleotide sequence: TGCAGCGTTGAAACAGCAATTCCCTACGAGCAGTACTTC. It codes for CSVETAIPYEQYF.

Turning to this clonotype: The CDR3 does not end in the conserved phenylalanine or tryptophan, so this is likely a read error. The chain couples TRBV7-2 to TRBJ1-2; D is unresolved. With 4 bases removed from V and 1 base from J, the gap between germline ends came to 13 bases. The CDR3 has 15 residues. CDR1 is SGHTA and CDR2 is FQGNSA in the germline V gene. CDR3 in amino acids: CASSSVVWNNYGYTV. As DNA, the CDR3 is TGTGCCAGCAGCTCGGTGGTGTGGAATAACTATGGCTACACCGTC.

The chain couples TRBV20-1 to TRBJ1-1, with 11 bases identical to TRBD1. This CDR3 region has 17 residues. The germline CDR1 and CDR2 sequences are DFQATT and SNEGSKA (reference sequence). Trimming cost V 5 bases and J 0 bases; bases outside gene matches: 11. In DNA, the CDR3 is TGCAGTGCTCCTAAGGGACAGGGGGACCTTATGAACACTGAAGCTTTCTTT. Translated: CSAPKGQGDLMNTEAFF.

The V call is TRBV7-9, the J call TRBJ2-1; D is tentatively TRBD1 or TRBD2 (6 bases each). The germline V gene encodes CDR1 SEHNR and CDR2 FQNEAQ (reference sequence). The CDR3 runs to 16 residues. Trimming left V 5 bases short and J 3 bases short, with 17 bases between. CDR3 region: CASSPKGGYNYNEQFF. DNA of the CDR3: TGTGCCAGCAGCCCAAAGGGGGGATATAACTACAATGAGCAGTTCTTC.

In DNA, the CDR3 is TGTGCCAGCAGCTCCCCACCGTCAGTGGAGACCCAGTACTTC. Translating gives CASSSPPSVETQYF. This chain joins TRBV11-2 and TRBJ2-5; no definite D call. The V end was cut by 4 bases, the J end by 5 bases, with 14 bases between. From germline, CDR1 is SGHAT and CDR2 FQNNGV. The CDR3 totals 14 residues.

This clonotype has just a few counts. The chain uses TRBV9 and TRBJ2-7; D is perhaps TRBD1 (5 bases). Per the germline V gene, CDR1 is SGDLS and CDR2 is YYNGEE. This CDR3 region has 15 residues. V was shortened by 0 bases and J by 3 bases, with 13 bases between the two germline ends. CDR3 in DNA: TGTGCCAGCAGCGTAGAGGGTGGGGCGTACTACGAGCAGTACTTC. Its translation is CASSVEGGAYYEQYF.

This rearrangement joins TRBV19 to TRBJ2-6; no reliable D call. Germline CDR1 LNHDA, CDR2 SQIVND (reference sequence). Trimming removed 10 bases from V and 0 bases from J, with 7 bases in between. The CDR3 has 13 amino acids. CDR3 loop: CAILNSGANVLTF. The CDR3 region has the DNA TGTGCCATACTAAACTCTGGGGCCAACGTCCTGACTTTC.

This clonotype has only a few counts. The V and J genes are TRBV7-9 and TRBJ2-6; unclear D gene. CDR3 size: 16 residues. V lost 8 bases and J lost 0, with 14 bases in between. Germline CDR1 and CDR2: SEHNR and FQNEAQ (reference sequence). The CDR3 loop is CASPWALYSGANVLTF. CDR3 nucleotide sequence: TGTGCCAGCCCGTGGGCCCTCTACTCTGGGGCCAACGTCCTGACTTTC.

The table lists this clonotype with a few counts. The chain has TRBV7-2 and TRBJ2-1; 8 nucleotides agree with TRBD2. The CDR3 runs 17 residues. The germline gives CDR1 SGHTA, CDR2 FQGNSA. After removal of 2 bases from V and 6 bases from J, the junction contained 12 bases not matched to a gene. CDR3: CASSLFWGLGFSNEQFF. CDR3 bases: TGTGCCAGCAGCTTATTTTGGGGACTAGGGTTCTCCAATGAGCAGTTCTTC.

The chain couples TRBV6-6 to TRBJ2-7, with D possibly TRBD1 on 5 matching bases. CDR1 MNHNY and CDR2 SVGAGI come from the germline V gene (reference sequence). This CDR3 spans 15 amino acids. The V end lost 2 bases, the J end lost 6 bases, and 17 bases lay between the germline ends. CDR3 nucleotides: TGTGCCAGCAGTTACATCAGGGTTAAACCTTTCGAGCAGTACTTC. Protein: CASSYIRVKPFEQYF.

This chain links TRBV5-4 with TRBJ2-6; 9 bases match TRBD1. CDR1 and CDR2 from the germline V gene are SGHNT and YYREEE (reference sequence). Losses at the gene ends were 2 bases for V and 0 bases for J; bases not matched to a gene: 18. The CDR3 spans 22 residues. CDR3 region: CASSLTPGTGSLVHSGANVLTF. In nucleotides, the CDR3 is TGTGCCAGCAGCTTAACACCTGGGACAGGGAGTCTTGTTCACTCTGGGGCCAACGTCCTGACTTTC.

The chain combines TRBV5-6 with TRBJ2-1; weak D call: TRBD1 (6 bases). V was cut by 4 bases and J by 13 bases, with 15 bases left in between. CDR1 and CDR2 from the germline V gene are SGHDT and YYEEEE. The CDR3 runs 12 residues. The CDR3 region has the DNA TGTGCCAGCAGCCCAGGGGACCGTATCCAGTTCTTC. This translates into CASSPGDRIQFF.

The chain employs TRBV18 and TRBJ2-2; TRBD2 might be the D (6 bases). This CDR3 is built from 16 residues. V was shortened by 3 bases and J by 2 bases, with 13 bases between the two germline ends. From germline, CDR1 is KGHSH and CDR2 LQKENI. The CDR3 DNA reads TGTGCCAGCTCACCCCGGGACTTCCTTAACACCGGGGAGCTGTTTTTT. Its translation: CASSPRDFLNTGELFF.

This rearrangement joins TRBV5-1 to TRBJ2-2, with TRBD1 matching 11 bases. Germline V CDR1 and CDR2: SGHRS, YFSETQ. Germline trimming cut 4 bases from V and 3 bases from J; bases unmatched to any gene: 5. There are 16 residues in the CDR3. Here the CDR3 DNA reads TGCGCCAGCAGCCCCGAGGACAGGGGGCACACCGGGGAGCTGTTTTTT. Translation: CASSPEDRGHTGELFF.